This TCR beta chain stems from a study of early T cells in non-severe SARS-CoV-2 infection. This clonotype was detected many times. CDR3 length: 16 amino acids. V dropped 3 bases and J dropped 0 bases, with 12 bases sitting between them. Germline values: CDR1 PRHDT, CDR2 FYEKMQ (reference sequence). One entry per CDR3 protein results from TCRdb running MiXCR on the 5' RACE reads. The data contain 40,000 to 60,000 distinct CDR3 sequences, around 4.6% of them singletons. Sequences were obtained from whole blood. The clonotype was recovered from an adult who was a healthcare worker with PCR-confirmed SARS-CoV-2 infection or an uninfected control (not recorded which). The chain couples TRBV13 to TRBJ2-4; maybe TRBD1 (6 bases). The CDR3 DNA follows: TGTGCCAGCAGCTTGACAGGTCTGCTAGCCAAAAACATTCAGTACTTC. This gives the protein CASSLTGLLAKNIQYF.